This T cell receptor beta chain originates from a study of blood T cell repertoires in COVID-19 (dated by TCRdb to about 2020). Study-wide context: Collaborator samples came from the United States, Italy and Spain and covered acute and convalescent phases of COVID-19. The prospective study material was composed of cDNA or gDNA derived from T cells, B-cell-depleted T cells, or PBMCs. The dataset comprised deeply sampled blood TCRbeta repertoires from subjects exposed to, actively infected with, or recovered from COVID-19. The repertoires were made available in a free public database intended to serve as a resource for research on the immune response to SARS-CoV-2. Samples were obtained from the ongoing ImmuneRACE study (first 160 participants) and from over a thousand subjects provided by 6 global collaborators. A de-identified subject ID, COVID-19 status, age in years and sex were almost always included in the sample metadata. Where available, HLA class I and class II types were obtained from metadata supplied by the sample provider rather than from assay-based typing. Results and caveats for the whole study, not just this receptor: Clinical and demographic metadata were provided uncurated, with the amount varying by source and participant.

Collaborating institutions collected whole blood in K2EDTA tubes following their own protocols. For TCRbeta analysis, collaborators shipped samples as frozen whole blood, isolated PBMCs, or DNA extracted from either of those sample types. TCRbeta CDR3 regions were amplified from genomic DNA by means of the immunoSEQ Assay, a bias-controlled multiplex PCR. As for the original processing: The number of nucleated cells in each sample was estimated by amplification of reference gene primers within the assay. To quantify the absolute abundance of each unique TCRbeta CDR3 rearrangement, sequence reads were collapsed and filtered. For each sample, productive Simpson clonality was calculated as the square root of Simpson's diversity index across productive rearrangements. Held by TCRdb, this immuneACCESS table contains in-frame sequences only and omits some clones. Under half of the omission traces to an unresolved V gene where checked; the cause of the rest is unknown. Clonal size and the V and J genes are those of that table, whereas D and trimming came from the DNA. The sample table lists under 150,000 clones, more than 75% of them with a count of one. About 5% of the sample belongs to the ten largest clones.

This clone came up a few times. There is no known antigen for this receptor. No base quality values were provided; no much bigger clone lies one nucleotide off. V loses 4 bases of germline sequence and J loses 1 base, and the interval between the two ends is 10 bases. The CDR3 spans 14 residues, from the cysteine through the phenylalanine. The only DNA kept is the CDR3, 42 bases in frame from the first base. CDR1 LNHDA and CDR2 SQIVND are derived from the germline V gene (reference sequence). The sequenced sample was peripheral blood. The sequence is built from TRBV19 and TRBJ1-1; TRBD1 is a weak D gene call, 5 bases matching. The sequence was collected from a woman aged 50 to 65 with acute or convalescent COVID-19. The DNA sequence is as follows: TGTGCCAGTAGTAGGGGGGGACGGAACACTGAAGCTTTCTTT. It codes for CASSRGGRNTEAFF.